The text below deals with one T cell receptor (beta chain). Its antigen has not been determined. The record has no base qualities; no much larger clone is one base away. To demonstrate the VDJtools post-analysis software, the study profiled TCR beta repertoires from the peripheral blood of under 15 young patients with multiple sclerosis. The multiple sclerosis patients were children and adolescents ranging in age from roughly 6 to 15 years. This specimen belongs to a study of post-analysis software for immune sequencing data (dated by TCRdb to between 2015 and 2017). With respect to the entire study: Recorded disease courses included relapsing-remitting, secondary progressive and progressive-relapsing multiple sclerosis, with some patients lacking subtype annotation. The patient repertoires were set against around ten previously published healthy control repertoires from donors whose ages ranged from roughly 6 to 27 years. A subset of samples was prepared in parallel using single-end sample barcoding, then pooled and co-amplified after Illumina adapter ligation. Overall results and qualifications from the work: Normalized Chao1 diversity was significantly lower in multiple sclerosis patients than controls, suggesting substantial peripheral T-cell clonal expansion. The multiple sclerosis patient group was slightly younger than the control group. Direct clustering with F measure showed strong co-clustering of samples prepared in the same batch, prompting a batch-effect correction. Patients showed significantly higher frequencies than controls for about 5 TRBV segments, among them TRBV5-6, TRBV5-1 and TRBV20-1.

The CDR3 starts with the cysteine, ends with the phenylalanine, and has 14 residues. Left in the record is the CDR3 DNA by itself, 42 bases read in frame from the first base. V is shortened by 2 bases, J by 1 base, and the region joining them spans 8 bases. The method was PCR. The instrument given in TCRdb is Illumina HiSeq 2500. To reduce PCR and sequencing biases, unique molecular identifiers were built into the TCR beta cDNA libraries. Around 500,000 cDNA molecules were obtained for every 1 to 10 million input T cells, so each molecule roughly corresponded to one T cell. The patient libraries were prepared and sequenced using the same protocol as the earlier healthy control dataset. Samples belonging to the same batch were prepared together, multiplexed and sequenced on a shared HiSeq lane. Regarding the original processing steps: Raw barcoded reads were processed with MIGEC, discarding single-read molecular identifier groups before consensus assembly and CDR3 extraction. VDJtools was used for post-analysis of the clonotype tables, with diversity normalized by down-sampling every dataset to the smallest sample size. Repertoire overlap clustering matched CDR3 amino acid but not nucleotide sequences to correct batch-related cross-sample contamination. TCRdb reanalyzed the raw reads on its own, using fastp at Q25 for trimming and MiXCR for clone calling, and kept in-frame beta chains. Each entry is one CDR3 protein sequence, shown with its most common DNA and genes. What appears here as the V and J calls and clone size reflects TCRdb's work, not the paper's. Counted in this sample were about 620,000 distinct CDR3 sequences; roughly 45% of them appeared once. The ten largest account for more than 1.5% of the sample.

This TCR derives from a girl between 10 and 17 years old with multiple sclerosis. Sequenced sample: blood. This chain is built from TRBV12-3 or TRBV12-4 and TRBJ1-1, with the D gene call left open. The DNA sequence is TGTGCCAGCAGTTTAAGCCCACGGAACACTGAAGCTTTCTTT. It translates to CASSLSPRNTEAFF.